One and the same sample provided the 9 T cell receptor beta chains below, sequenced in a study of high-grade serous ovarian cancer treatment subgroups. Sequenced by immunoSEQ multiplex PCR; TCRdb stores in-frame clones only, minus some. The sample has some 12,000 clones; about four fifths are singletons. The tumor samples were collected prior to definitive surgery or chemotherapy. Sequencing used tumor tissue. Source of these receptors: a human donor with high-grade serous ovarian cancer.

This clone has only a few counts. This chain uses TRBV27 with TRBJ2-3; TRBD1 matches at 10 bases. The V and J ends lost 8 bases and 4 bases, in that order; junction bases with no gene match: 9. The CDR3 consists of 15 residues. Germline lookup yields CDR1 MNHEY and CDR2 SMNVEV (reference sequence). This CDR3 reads CASFSGTGDPDTQYF. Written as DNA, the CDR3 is TGTGCCAGCTTTTCCGGGACAGGGGATCCAGATACGCAGTATTTT.

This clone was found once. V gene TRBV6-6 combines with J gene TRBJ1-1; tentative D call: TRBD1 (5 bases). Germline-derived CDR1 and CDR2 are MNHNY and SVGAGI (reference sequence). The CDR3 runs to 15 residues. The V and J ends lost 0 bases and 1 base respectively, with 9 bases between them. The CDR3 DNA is TGTGCCAGCAGTTACTCGAGGGGAGGGAACACTGAAGCTTTCTTT. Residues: CASSYSRGGNTEAFF.

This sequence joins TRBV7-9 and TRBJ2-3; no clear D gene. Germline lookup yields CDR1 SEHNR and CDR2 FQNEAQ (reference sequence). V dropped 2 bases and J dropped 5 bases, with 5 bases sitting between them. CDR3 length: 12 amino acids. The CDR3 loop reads CASSLIGDTQYF. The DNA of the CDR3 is TGTGCCAGCAGCTTAATAGGAGATACGCAGTATTTT.

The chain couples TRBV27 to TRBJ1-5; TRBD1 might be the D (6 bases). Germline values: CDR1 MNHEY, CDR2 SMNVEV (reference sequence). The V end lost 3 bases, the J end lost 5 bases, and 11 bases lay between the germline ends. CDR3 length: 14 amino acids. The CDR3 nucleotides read TGTGCCAGCAGTTTGGGCAGGGGTGATCAGCCCCAGCATTTT. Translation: CASSLGRGDQPQHF.

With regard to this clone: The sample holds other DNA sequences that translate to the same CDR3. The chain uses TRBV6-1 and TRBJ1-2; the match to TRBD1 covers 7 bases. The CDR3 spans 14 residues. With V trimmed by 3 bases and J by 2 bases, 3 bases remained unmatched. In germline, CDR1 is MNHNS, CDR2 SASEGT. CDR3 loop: CASSESGGNYGYTF. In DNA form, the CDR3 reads TGTGCCAGCAGTGAGTCAGGGGGGAACTATGGCTACACCTTC.

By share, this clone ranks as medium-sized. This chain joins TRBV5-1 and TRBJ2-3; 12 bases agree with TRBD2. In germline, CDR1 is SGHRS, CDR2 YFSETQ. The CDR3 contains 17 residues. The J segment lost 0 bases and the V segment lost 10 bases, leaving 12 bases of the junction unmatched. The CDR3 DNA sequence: TGCGCCTCAAAGGGGACTAGCGGGTCAACTAGCACAGATACGCAGTATTTT. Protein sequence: CASKGTSGSTSTDTQYF.

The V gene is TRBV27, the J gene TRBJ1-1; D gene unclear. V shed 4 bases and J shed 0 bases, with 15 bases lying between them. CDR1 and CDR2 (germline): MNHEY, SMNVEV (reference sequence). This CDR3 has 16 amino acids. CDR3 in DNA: TGTGCCAGCAGTTCCCTGGTCGGACGGGTGAACACTGAAGCTTTCTTT. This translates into CASSSLVGRVNTEAFF.

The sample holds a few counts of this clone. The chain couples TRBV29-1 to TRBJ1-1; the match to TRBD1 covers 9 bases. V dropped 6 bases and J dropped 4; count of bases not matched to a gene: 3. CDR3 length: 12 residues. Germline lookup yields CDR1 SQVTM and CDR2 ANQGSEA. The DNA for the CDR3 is TGCAGCGTGATGACAGGGGGCACTGAAGCTTTCTTT. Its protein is CSVMTGGTEAFF.

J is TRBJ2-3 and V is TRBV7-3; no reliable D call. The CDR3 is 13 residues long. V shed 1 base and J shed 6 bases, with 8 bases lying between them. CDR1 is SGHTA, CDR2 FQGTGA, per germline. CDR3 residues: CASSLNTRDTQYF. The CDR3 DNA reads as TGTGCCAGCAGCTTAAATACACGCGATACGCAGTATTTT.